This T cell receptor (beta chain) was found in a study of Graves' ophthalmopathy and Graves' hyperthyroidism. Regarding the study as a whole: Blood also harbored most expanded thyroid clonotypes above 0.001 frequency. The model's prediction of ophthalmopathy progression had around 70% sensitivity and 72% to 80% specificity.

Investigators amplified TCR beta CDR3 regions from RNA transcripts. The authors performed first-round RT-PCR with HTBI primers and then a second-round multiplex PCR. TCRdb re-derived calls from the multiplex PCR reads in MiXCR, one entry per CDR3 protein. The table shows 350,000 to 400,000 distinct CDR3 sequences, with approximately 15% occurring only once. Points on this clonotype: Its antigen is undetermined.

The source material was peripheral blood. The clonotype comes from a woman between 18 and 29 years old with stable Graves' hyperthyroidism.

The chain's CDR3 is CASSTGTLRGQYF. The DNA of the CDR3 is TGTGCCAGCAGCACCGGGACTTTGAGGGGGCAGTACTTC. This chain links TRBV5-6 with TRBJ2-7, with D perhaps matching TRBD2 (6 bases). Per the germline V gene, CDR1 is SGHDT and CDR2 is YYEEEE. The CDR3 loop spans 13 amino acids. The ends were cut back, 4 bases at V and 9 bases at J, with 17 bases in the middle.